This TCR beta chain is from a study of blood T cell repertoires in COVID-19. TCRdb's table, derived via immunoSEQ multiplex PCR, lists solely in-frame clones and lacks some. The sample includes around 70,000 clones, 89% of them seen just once. The V end was cut by 1 base, the J end by 10 bases, with 23 bases between. The V gene's germline CDR1 is GTSNPN and CDR2 SVGIG (reference sequence). The CDR3 totals 17 residues. The source material was peripheral blood. This chain uses TRBV30 with TRBJ1-6; tentatively, D is TRBD1 (5 bases). The sequence came from a man older than 75 with acute or convalescent COVID-19. CDR3 sequence reads: CAWSALRGMTRNSPLHF. DNA for the CDR3: TGTGCCTGGAGTGCCCTACGGGGGATGACTAGAAACTCACCCCTCCACTTT.